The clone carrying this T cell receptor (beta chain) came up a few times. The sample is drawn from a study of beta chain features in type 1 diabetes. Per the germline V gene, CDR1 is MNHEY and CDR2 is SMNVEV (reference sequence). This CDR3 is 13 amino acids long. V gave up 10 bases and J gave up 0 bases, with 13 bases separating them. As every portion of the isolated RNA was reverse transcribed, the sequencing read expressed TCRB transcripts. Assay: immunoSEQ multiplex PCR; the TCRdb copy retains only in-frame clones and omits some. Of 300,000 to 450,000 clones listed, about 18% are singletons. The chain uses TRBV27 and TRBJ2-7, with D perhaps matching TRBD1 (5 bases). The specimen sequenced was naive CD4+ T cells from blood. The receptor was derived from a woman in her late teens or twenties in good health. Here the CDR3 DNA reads TGTGCCACGAGACAGCAGACCTCCTACGAGCAGTACTTC. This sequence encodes CATRQQTSYEQYF.